The T cell receptor beta chain under discussion was sequenced for a study of blood T cell repertoires in COVID-19. Looking at the study overall: PBMCs, B-cell-depleted T cells, or T cells provided the cDNA or gDNA that made up the material.

Original processing methods: Estimation of nucleated cell counts was performed using reference gene primer amplification. Using immunoSEQ multiplex PCR, the repertoire was profiled, and TCRdb retains in-frame clones only, with some absent. Clone size and V and J calls were adopted from that table, with D and trimming inferred from the DNA. The sample consists of fewer than 350,000 clones, roughly 85% of them appearing once. Participants classified as exposed had met a COVID-19 case within 2 weeks before study entry. This clone was found once. Deletions cut 3 bases from V and 2 bases from J, with 15 bases between. The length of the CDR3 is 16 residues. Looked up from germline, CDR1 is MDHEN and CDR2 is SYDVKM.

This sequence joins TRBV28 and TRBJ2-3; D might be TRBD2 (6 bases). The source of this sequence is a woman between 25 and 40 years old who had been exposed to COVID-19. Sequenced input: PBMCs or T cells enriched from blood (not recorded which). The CDR3 protein is CASSFPRGKHTDTQYF. CDR3 sequence (DNA): TGTGCCAGCAGTTTCCCCCGGGGGAAACACACAGATACGCAGTATTTT.